This T cell receptor beta chain comes out of a study of blood T cell repertoires in COVID-19. Some clones are missing from TCRdb's copy, which holds only in-frame ones; the method was immunoSEQ multiplex PCR. Counted here are approximately 380,000 clones, about 89% occurring once; the ten biggest clones make up around 0.94%. The germline gives CDR1 SGHTA, CDR2 FQGNSA. Trimming removed 5 bases from V and 3 bases from J, with 13 bases in between. This CDR3 spans 14 amino acids. The rearrangement joins TRBV7-2 to TRBJ1-2, with a weak D call TRBD1 (5 bases). The TCR comes from a woman aged 40 to 50 who had been exposed to COVID-19. Sequenced input: PBMCs or T cells enriched from blood (not recorded which). The CDR3 here is CASSPRQGYYGYTF. As DNA, the CDR3 is TGTGCCAGCAGCCCCCGCCAGGGTTACTATGGCTACACCTTC.